This is a list of T cell receptor beta chains from one sample in a study of cytomegalovirus exposure and HLA in healthy donors. TCRdb's table, derived via immunoSEQ multiplex PCR, lists solely in-frame clones and lacks some. The sample holds around 150,000 clones, approximately 72% seen once. Sequenced input: PBMCs. The receptors were gathered from a female donor in good health and CMV-seronegative. Each CDR3 is given with its conserved first and last residue. A D gene is named only where the DNA matches it firmly. Clone sizes are given selectively: once, few, many, or a class where the clone is expanded.

v_call: TRBV5-1; clone_size: .; d_call: TRBD1; j_call: TRBJ2-1; cdr3_aa: CASRPGTGLYNEQFF; cdr3_nt: TGCGCCAGCAGACCCGGGACAGGCCTATACAATGAGCAGTTCTTC
v_call: TRBV21-1; clone_size: .; d_call: .; j_call: TRBJ2-7; cdr3_aa: CASSNPPWTGAGKLAYEQYF; cdr3_nt: TGTGCCAGCAGCAACCCCCCCTGGACAGGGGCCGGAAAACTCGCCTACGAGCAGTACTTC
v_call: TRBV9; clone_size: few; d_call: TRBD1; j_call: TRBJ1-4; cdr3_aa: CASSVAGTGQEKLFF; cdr3_nt: TGTGCCAGCAGCGTAGCAGGGACAGGGCAGGAAAAACTGTTTTTT
v_call: TRBV7-2; clone_size: .; d_call: .; j_call: TRBJ2-1; cdr3_aa: CASSATSLGEQFF; cdr3_nt: TGTGCCAGCAGCGCGACTAGTTTGGGTGAGCAGTTCTTC
v_call: TRBV2; clone_size: once; d_call: .; j_call: TRBJ1-2; cdr3_aa: CASAAQGLGYTF; cdr3_nt: TGTGCCAGCGCCGCCCAGGGGTTAGGCTACACCTTC
v_call: TRBV5-1; clone_size: .; d_call: TRBD1; j_call: TRBJ2-7; cdr3_aa: CATKEGQGADEQYF; cdr3_nt: TGCGCCACCAAGGAGGGACAGGGGGCCGACGAGCAGTACTTC
v_call: TRBV27; clone_size: few; d_call: .; j_call: TRBJ1-1; cdr3_aa: CASSNRQEMNTEAFF; cdr3_nt: TGTGCCAGCAGTAACCGACAGGAAATGAACACTGAAGCTTTCTTT
v_call: TRBV29-1; clone_size: few; d_call: TRBD2; j_call: TRBJ2-7; cdr3_aa: CSADSGNSYEQYF; cdr3_nt: TGCAGCGCAGATAGCGGGAACTCCTACGAGCAGTACTTC
v_call: TRBV4-1; clone_size: .; d_call: TRBD1; j_call: TRBJ1-2; cdr3_aa: CASSQTSGTGNGYTF; cdr3_nt: TGCGCCAGCAGCCAGACCTCCGGGACAGGGAACGGCTACACCTTC
v_call: TRBV5-1; clone_size: once; d_call: TRBD2; j_call: TRBJ2-3; cdr3_aa: CASSSTGGDTQYF; cdr3_nt: TGCGCCAGCAGCTCGACGGGGGGAGATACGCAGTATTTT
v_call: TRBV7-8; clone_size: .; d_call: .; j_call: TRBJ2-3; cdr3_aa: CASSLGSQRLTDTQYF; cdr3_nt: TGTGCCAGCAGCTTAGGGTCCCAGCGGCTCACAGATACGCAGTATTTT
v_call: TRBV2; clone_size: .; d_call: TRBD1; j_call: TRBJ1-6; cdr3_aa: CASSGVTGSHSPLHF; cdr3_nt: TGTGCCAGCAGTGGGGTGACAGGGAGCCATTCACCCCTCCACTTT
v_call: TRBV5-8; clone_size: few; d_call: .; j_call: TRBJ2-7; cdr3_aa: CASSLEHMNSYEQYF; cdr3_nt: TGTGCCAGCAGCTTGGAACACATGAACTCCTACGAGCAGTACTTC
v_call: TRBV5-1; clone_size: .; d_call: .; j_call: TRBJ1-1; cdr3_aa: CASSLALNTEAFF; cdr3_nt: TGCGCCAGCAGCTTGGCGTTGAACACTGAAGCTTTCTTT
v_call: TRBV5-1; clone_size: .; d_call: TRBD1; j_call: TRBJ2-7; cdr3_aa: CASSPDRGGLEQYF; cdr3_nt: TGCGCCAGCAGTCCGGACAGGGGGGGGCTTGAGCAGTACTTC
v_call: TRBV7-8; clone_size: .; d_call: .; j_call: TRBJ1-2; cdr3_aa: CASSLAFRDGYTF; cdr3_nt: TGTGCCAGCAGCTTAGCGTTCAGGGATGGCTACACCTTC
v_call: TRBV30; clone_size: .; d_call: .; j_call: TRBJ1-2; cdr3_aa: CAWSVRGQGGYTF; cdr3_nt: TGTGCCTGGAGTGTAAGGGGACAAGGTGGCTACACCTTC
v_call: TRBV5-1; clone_size: .; d_call: TRBD1; j_call: TRBJ1-3; cdr3_aa: CASSLGGQDSGNTIYF; cdr3_nt: TGCGCCAGCAGCTTGGGGGGACAGGACTCTGGAAACACCATATATTTT
v_call: TRBV6-6; clone_size: .; d_call: TRBD1; j_call: TRBJ1-4; cdr3_aa: CASSFLDREGEKLFF; cdr3_nt: TGTGCCAGCAGTTTCCTGGACAGGGAGGGTGAAAAACTGTTTTTT
v_call: TRBV7-2; clone_size: .; d_call: .; j_call: TRBJ2-5; cdr3_aa: CASWPAEQPRQETQYF; cdr3_nt: TGTGCCAGCTGGCCAGCAGAACAGCCGAGACAAGAGACCCAGTACTTC
v_call: TRBV2; clone_size: .; d_call: TRBD1; j_call: TRBJ2-7; cdr3_aa: CASDRGQSYEQYF; cdr3_nt: TGTGCCAGCGACAGGGGGCAGTCCTACGAGCAGTACTTC
v_call: TRBV9; clone_size: once; d_call: TRBD1; j_call: TRBJ1-2; cdr3_aa: CASSDRQGISAGYTF; cdr3_nt: TGTGCCAGCAGCGATCGACAGGGAATATCGGCTGGCTACACCTTC
v_call: TRBV25-1; clone_size: .; d_call: .; j_call: TRBJ2-5; cdr3_aa: CASSELRHTGVETQYF; cdr3_nt: TGTGCCAGCAGTGAATTAAGGCATACAGGAGTAGAGACCCAGTACTTC
v_call: TRBV25-1; clone_size: .; d_call: .; j_call: TRBJ1-6; cdr3_aa: CASSELGGQGDSPLHF; cdr3_nt: TGTGCCAGCAGTGAATTGGGGGGGCAGGGTGATTCACCCCTCCACTTT
v_call: TRBV5-1; clone_size: .; d_call: .; j_call: TRBJ2-7; cdr3_aa: CASSFGAHEQYF; cdr3_nt: TGCGCCAGCAGCTTTGGAGCCCACGAGCAGTACTTC
v_call: TRBV5-8; clone_size: .; d_call: .; j_call: TRBJ2-7; cdr3_aa: CASSLGREYEQYF; cdr3_nt: TGTGCCAGCAGCTTGGGACGGGAATACGAGCAGTACTTC
v_call: TRBV5-6; clone_size: .; d_call: TRBD1; j_call: TRBJ2-7; cdr3_aa: CASSLEGQGIDEQYF; cdr3_nt: TGTGCCAGCAGCTTGGAAGGACAGGGTATCGACGAGCAGTACTTC
v_call: TRBV30; clone_size: .; d_call: .; j_call: TRBJ1-2; cdr3_aa: CAWSVGGPGGYTF; cdr3_nt: TGTGCCTGGAGTGTAGGTGGGCCTGGTGGCTACACCTTC
v_call: TRBV18; clone_size: few; d_call: TRBD1; j_call: TRBJ2-7; cdr3_aa: CASSQGAQTYEQYF; cdr3_nt: TGTGCCAGCTCACAGGGGGCCCAAACCTACGAGCAGTACTTC
v_call: TRBV28; clone_size: few; d_call: TRBD1; j_call: TRBJ2-6; cdr3_aa: CASSLLGGQGADGANVLTF; cdr3_nt: TGTGCCAGCAGTTTATTAGGGGGACAGGGGGCTGATGGGGCCAACGTCCTGACTTTC
v_call: TRBV6-1; clone_size: few; d_call: .; j_call: TRBJ1-5; cdr3_aa: CASRGETRGSQHF; cdr3_nt: TGTGCCAGCAGAGGCGAAACCAGGGGCTCCCAGCATTTT
v_call: TRBV5-1; clone_size: .; d_call: TRBD2; j_call: TRBJ2-2; cdr3_aa: CASSPGTSGGMDTGELFF; cdr3_nt: TGCGCCAGCAGCCCCGGGACTAGCGGGGGGATGGACACCGGGGAGCTGTTTTTT
v_call: TRBV4-1; clone_size: once; d_call: TRBD2; j_call: TRBJ2-7; cdr3_aa: CASSLGAGGPLGHEQYF; cdr3_nt: TGCGCCAGCAGCCTAGGAGCGGGAGGGCCCCTGGGCCACGAGCAGTACTTC
v_call: TRBV7-9; clone_size: .; d_call: .; j_call: TRBJ2-7; cdr3_aa: CASSLDQNEQYF; cdr3_nt: TGTGCCAGCAGCTTAGATCAAAACGAGCAGTACTTC
v_call: TRBV5-6; clone_size: .; d_call: TRBD2; j_call: TRBJ2-1; cdr3_aa: CASSFLAGPTYNEQFF; cdr3_nt: TGTGCCAGCAGCTTTCTAGCGGGACCTACCTACAATGAGCAGTTCTTC
v_call: TRBV25-1; clone_size: .; d_call: .; j_call: TRBJ1-1; cdr3_aa: CASSEGGGRGTEAFF; cdr3_nt: TGTGCCAGCAGTGAGGGGGGTGGACGGGGCACTGAAGCTTTCTTT
v_call: TRBV2; clone_size: .; d_call: .; j_call: TRBJ1-1; cdr3_aa: CAIEGRGNTEAFF; cdr3_nt: TGTGCCATCGAGGGGAGGGGGAACACTGAAGCTTTCTTT
v_call: TRBV2; clone_size: .; d_call: TRBD1; j_call: TRBJ2-3; cdr3_aa: CASSEGQWDTQYF; cdr3_nt: TGTGCCAGCAGTGAGGGACAGTGGGATACGCAGTATTTT
v_call: TRBV11-2; clone_size: .; d_call: TRBD1; j_call: TRBJ1-5; cdr3_aa: CASSLGGQGNQPQHF; cdr3_nt: TGTGCCAGCAGCTTAGGCGGACAGGGTAATCAGCCCCAGCATTTT
v_call: TRBV5-1; clone_size: few; d_call: .; j_call: TRBJ2-3; cdr3_aa: CASSLAGRTDTQYF; cdr3_nt: TGCGCCAGCAGCTTGGCAGGTCGCACAGATACGCAGTATTTT
v_call: TRBV5-6; clone_size: .; d_call: .; j_call: TRBJ2-5; cdr3_aa: CASSLLLAQETQYF; cdr3_nt: TGTGCCAGCAGCTTGCTACTAGCCCAAGAGACCCAGTACTTC
v_call: TRBV11-2; clone_size: .; d_call: .; j_call: TRBJ1-2; cdr3_aa: CASSLVGSGFQGGYTF; cdr3_nt: TGTGCCAGCAGCTTAGTCGGCTCCGGGTTTCAGGGCGGCTACACCTTC
v_call: TRBV5-6; clone_size: .; d_call: .; j_call: TRBJ1-2; cdr3_aa: CASSSLTGDYGYTF; cdr3_nt: TGTGCCAGCAGCTCCCTTACAGGCGACTATGGCTACACCTTC
v_call: TRBV5-1; clone_size: .; d_call: .; j_call: TRBJ1-1; cdr3_aa: CASSPDSGGRAFF; cdr3_nt: TGCGCCAGCAGCCCGGATTCCGGGGGAAGGGCTTTCTTT
v_call: TRBV29-1; clone_size: once; d_call: TRBD2; j_call: TRBJ2-5; cdr3_aa: CSAIASGETQYF; cdr3_nt: TGCAGCGCTATAGCTAGCGGAGAGACCCAGTACTTC
v_call: TRBV9; clone_size: .; d_call: .; j_call: TRBJ2-1; cdr3_aa: CASSSPGEQFF; cdr3_nt: TGTGCCAGCAGTTCCCCGGGAGAGCAGTTCTTC
v_call: TRBV4-1; clone_size: .; d_call: TRBD1; j_call: TRBJ1-5; cdr3_aa: CASSQVGQGSYQPQHF; cdr3_nt: TGCGCCAGCAGCCAAGTCGGACAGGGGTCATATCAGCCCCAGCATTTT
v_call: TRBV5-6; clone_size: .; d_call: .; j_call: TRBJ1-2; cdr3_aa: CASSFRAGPGYTF; cdr3_nt: TGTGCCAGCAGCTTTCGGGCGGGGCCCGGCTACACCTTC
v_call: TRBV29-1; clone_size: .; d_call: TRBD1; j_call: TRBJ2-1; cdr3_aa: CSVAGQVTSYNEQFF; cdr3_nt: TGCAGCGTTGCCGGACAGGTTACCTCCTACAATGAGCAGTTCTTC
v_call: TRBV18; clone_size: .; d_call: .; j_call: TRBJ1-2; cdr3_aa: CASSPLPALADNYGYTF; cdr3_nt: TGTGCCAGCTCACCACTCCCAGCACTAGCAGACAACTATGGCTACACCTTC
v_call: TRBV9; clone_size: .; d_call: .; j_call: TRBJ2-7; cdr3_aa: CASSVDLGGPAYEQYF; cdr3_nt: TGTGCCAGCAGCGTAGATTTAGGCGGTCCAGCCTACGAGCAGTACTTC
v_call: TRBV9; clone_size: .; d_call: .; j_call: TRBJ2-1; cdr3_aa: CASSVAVEQFF; cdr3_nt: TGTGCCAGCAGCGTAGCGGTTGAGCAGTTCTTC